Here is one TCR beta chain with its context. Its antigen remains unidentified. A history of autoimmune disease or systemic immunosuppression excluded patients. The assay was immunoSEQ multiplex PCR, and TCRdb's table has in-frame clones only and misses some. The sample has tens of thousands of clones, under 95% seen once. These data come from a study of OX40 agonist ivuxolimab in advanced cancers. Background on the study: Melanoma, hepatocellular carcinoma, head and neck or renal cell cancer occurred in dose-escalation patients. Study-level results: Some patients without response likewise showed low normalized clonal expansion. No determination was made of the antigen specificity of the expanded peripheral T cells.

The CDR3 consists of 14 residues. The ends lost 6 bases at V and 7 bases at J; junction bases unmatched: 10. CDR1 and CDR2 (germline): KGHSH, LQKENI. Source: CD4+ or CD8+ T cells sorted from blood, taken in a trial of the OX40 agonist ivuxolimab. This TCR was sampled from an adult with an advanced solid tumor such as melanoma, head and neck, liver or kidney cancer. The genes are TRBV18 and TRBJ2-7, with 9 bases fitting TRBD1. DNA for the CDR3: TGTGCCAGCTCCTGGGACAGGGAACCGCTTGAGCAGTACTTC. It yields the protein CASSWDREPLEQYF.